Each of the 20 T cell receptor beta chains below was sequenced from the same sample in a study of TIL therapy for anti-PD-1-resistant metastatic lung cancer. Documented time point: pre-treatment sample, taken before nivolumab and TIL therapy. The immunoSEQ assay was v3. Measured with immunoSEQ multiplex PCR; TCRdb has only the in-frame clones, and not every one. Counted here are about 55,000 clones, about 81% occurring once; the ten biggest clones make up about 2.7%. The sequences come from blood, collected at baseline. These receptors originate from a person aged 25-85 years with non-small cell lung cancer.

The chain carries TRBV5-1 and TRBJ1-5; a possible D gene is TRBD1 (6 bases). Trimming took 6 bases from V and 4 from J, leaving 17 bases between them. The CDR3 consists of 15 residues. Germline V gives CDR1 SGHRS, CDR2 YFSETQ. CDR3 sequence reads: CASKPSTGGNQPQHF. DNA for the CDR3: TGCGCCAGCAAACCATCGACAGGAGGGAATCAGCCCCAGCATTTT.

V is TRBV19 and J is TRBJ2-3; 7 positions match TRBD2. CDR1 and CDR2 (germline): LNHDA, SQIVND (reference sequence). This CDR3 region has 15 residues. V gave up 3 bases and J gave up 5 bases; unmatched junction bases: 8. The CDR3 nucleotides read TGTGCCAGTAGTATGTTGGCTAGCGGTGGAGATACGCAGTATTTT. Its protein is CASSMLASGGDTQYF.

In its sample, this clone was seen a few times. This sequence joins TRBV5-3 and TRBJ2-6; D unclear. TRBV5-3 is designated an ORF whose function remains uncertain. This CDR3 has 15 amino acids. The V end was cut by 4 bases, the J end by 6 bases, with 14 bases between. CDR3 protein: CARSPPGWEANVLTF. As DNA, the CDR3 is TGTGCCAGAAGCCCTCCAGGCTGGGAGGCCAACGTCCTGACTTTC.

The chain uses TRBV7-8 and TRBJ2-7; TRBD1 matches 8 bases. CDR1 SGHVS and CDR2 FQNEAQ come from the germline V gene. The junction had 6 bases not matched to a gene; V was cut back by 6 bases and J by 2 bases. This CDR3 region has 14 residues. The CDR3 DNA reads TGTGCCAGCAGTAAGACAGGGGCCCCCTACGAGCAGTACTTC. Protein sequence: CASSKTGAPYEQYF.

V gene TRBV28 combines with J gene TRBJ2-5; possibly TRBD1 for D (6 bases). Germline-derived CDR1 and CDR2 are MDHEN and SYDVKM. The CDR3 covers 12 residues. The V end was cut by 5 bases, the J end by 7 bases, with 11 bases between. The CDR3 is CASSTTGGTQYF. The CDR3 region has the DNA TGTGCCAGCAGTACGACAGGAGGGACCCAGTACTTC.

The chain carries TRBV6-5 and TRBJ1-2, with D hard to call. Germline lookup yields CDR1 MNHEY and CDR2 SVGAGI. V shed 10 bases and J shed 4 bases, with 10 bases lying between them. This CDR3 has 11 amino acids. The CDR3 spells CATLVGYGYTF. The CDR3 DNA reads TGTGCCACCCTAGTGGGCTATGGCTACACCTTC.

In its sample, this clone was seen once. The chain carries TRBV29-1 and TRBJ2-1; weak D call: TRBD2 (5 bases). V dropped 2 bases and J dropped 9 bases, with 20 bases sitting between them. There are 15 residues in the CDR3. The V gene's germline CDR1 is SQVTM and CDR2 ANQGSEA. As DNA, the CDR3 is TGCAGCGTTGAACCAGTAACTAGTTTGGGTTTTGAGCAGTTCTTC. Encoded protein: CSVEPVTSLGFEQFF.

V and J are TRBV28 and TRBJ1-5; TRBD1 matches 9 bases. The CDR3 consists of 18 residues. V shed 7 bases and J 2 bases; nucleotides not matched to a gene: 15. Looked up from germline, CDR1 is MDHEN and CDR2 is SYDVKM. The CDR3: CASNSRDRDKVGNQPQHF. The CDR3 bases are TGTGCCAGCAACTCCCGGGACAGGGATAAGGTCGGCAATCAGCCCCAGCATTTT.

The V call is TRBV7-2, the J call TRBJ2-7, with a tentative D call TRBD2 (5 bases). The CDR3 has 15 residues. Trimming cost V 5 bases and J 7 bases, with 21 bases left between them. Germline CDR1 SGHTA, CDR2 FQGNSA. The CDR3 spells CASSPTGFSGGEQYF. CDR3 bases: TGTGCCAGCAGCCCCACGGGGTTTTCCGGTGGGGAGCAGTACTTC.

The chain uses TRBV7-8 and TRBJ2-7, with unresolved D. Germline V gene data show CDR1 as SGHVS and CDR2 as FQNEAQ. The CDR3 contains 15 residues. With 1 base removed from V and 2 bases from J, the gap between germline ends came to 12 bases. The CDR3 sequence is CASSLVPSRAYEQYF. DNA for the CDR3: TGTGCCAGCAGCTTAGTTCCCAGCCGAGCCTACGAGCAGTACTTC.

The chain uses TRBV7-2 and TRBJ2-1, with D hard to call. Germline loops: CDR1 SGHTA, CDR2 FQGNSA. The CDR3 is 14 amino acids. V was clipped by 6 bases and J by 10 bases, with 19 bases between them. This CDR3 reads CASRPGPRAVEQFF. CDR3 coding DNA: TGTGCCAGCAGACCAGGACCCCGAGCTGTAGAGCAGTTCTTC. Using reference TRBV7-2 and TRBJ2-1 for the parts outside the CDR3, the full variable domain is GAGVSQSPSNKVTEKGKDVELRCDPISGHTALYWYRQSLGQGLEFLIYFQGNSAPDKSGLPSDRFSAERTGGSVSTLTIQRTQQEDSAVYLCASRPGPRAVEQFFGPGTRLTVL.

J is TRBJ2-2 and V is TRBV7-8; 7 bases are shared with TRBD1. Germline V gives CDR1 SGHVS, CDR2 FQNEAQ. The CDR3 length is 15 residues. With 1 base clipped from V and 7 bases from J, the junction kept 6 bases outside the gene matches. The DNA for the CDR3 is TGTGCCAGCAGCTTAGATTCCAGGGGGAGCGGGGAGCTGTTTTTT. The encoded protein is CASSLDSRGSGELFF.

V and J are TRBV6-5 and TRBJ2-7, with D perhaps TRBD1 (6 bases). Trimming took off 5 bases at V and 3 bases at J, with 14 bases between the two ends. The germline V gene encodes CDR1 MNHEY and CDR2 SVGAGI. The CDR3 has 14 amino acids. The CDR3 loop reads CASSQPGHIYEQYF. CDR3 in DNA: TGTGCCAGCAGTCAACCGGGACACATCTACGAGCAGTACTTC.

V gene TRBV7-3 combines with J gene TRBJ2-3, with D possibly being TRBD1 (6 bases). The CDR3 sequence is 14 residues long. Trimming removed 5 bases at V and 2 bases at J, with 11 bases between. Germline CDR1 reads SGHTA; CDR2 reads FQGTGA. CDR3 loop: CASSPGQNTDTQYF. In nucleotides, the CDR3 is TGTGCCAGCAGCCCCGGACAGAACACAGATACGCAGTATTTT.

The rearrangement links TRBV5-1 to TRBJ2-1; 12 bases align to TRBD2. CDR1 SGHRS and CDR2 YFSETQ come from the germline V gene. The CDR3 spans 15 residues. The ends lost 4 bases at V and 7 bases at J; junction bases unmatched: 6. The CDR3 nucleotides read TGCGCCAGCAGCCCGGGACTAGCGGGTCTTAATGAGCAGTTCTTC. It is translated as CASSPGLAGLNEQFF.

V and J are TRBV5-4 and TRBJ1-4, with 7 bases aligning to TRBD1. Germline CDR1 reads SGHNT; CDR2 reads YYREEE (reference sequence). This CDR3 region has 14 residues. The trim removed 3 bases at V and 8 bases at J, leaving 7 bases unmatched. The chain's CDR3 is CASSSRDSVEKLFF. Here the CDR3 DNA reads TGTGCCAGCAGCTCGCGGGACAGCGTCGAAAAACTGTTTTTT.

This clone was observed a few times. The DNA for the CDR3 is TGTGCCAGCAGCCCCCGGGGGGGAGTGGATCAGCCCCAGCATTTT. Protein sequence: CASSPRGGVDQPQHF. This rearrangement joins TRBV7-9 to TRBJ1-5; D might be TRBD1 (5 bases). Germline V gene data show CDR1 as SEHNR and CDR2 as FQNEAQ (reference sequence). Trimming took off 5 bases at V and 5 bases at J, with 16 bases between the two ends. CDR3 length: 15 residues.

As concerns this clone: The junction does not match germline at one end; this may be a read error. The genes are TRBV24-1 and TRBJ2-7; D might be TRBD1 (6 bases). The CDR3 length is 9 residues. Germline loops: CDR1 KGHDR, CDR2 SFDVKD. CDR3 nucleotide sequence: TGCGGGGACACCCTGGAGCAGTACTTC. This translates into CGDTLEQYF.

The CDR3 sequence is CASSLAPGYNEQFF. CDR3 DNA: TGCGCCAGCAGCTTGGCCCCGGGTTACAATGAGCAGTTCTTC. The V gene is TRBV5-1, the J gene TRBJ2-1; no firm D call. This CDR3 is built from 14 residues. Per germline, CDR1 SGHRS and CDR2 YFSETQ. Deletions cut 0 bases from V and 4 bases from J, with 8 bases between.

As DNA, the CDR3 is TGTGCCAGCAGTTTCCAGGGGGCTGGCACAGATACGCAGTATTTT. Protein product: CASSFQGAGTDTQYF. The V call is TRBV28, the J call TRBJ2-3; 8 bases are shared with TRBD1. The V and J ends lost 3 bases and 1 base, in that order; junction bases with no gene match: 3. The CDR3 totals 15 residues. Germline V gene data show CDR1 as MDHEN and CDR2 as SYDVKM.